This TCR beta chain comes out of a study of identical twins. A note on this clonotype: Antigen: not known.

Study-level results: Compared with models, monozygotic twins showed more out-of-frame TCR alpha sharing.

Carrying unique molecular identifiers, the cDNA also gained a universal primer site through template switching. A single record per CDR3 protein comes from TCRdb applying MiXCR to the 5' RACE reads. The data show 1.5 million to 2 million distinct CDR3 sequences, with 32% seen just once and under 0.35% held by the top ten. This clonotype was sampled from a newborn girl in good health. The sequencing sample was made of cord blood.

DNA of the CDR3: TGTGCCAGCACCTCTAGCGGGAGCACCTACAATGAGCAGTTCTTC. Translated, it gives CASTSSGSTYNEQFF. The chain links TRBV7-9 to TRBJ2-1; TRBD2 aligns across 10 bases. With V trimmed by 7 bases and J by 2 bases, 5 bases remained unmatched. The CDR3 has 15 residues. Germline V gene sequence: CDR1 SEHNR, CDR2 FQNEAQ (reference sequence).